The 6 T cell receptor beta chains reported below all come from one sample, sequenced in a study of type 1 regulatory T cells. These receptors' targets are unknown. MiXCR was run by TCRdb on the reads, yielding one entry per CDR3 protein. This sample has under 85,000 distinct CDR3 sequences, with roughly 49% found just once. The sequenced sample was cultured non-Tr1 T cells, either the whole culture or a sorted T cell fraction (not recorded which). The receptors here all came from a human donor in good health.

This clonotype has a single count. This sequence joins TRBV5-6 and TRBJ2-1; D is possibly TRBD1 or TRBD2 (5 bases each). Germline CDR1 SGHDT, CDR2 YYEEEE. The CDR3 totals 14 residues. Trimming cost V 5 bases and J 4 bases, with 13 bases left between them. In DNA, the CDR3 is TGTGCCAGCAGTTCGAGGGGCCAGTACAATGAGCAGTTCTTC. Translation gives CASSSRGQYNEQFF. Full variable domain (missing parts from reference TRBV5-6 and TRBJ2-1): DAGVTQSPTHLIKTRGQQVTLRCSPKSGHDTVSWYQQALGQGPQFIFQYYEEEERQRGNFPDRFSGHQFPNYSSELNVNALLLGDSALYLCASSSRGQYNEQFFGPGTRLTVL.

This sequence joins TRBV5-1 and TRBJ2-7; D gene ambiguous. Germline V gives CDR1 SGHRS, CDR2 YFSETQ. V was trimmed by 4 bases and J by 5 bases, leaving 22 bases between them. This CDR3 comprises 16 residues. As DNA, the CDR3 is TGCGCCAGCAGCACCGGCTCCCCCCTTAGAGTTAACGAGCAGTACTTC. Translation: CASSTGSPLRVNEQYF.

At least ten counts were recorded for this clonotype. The chain uses TRBV7-9 and TRBJ2-2; no reliable D call. There are 11 residues in the CDR3. Germline assignment: CDR1 SEHNR and CDR2 FQNEAQ (reference sequence). The germline V and J ends were trimmed by 6 bases and 13 bases, with 12 bases remaining between them. For the CDR3, the DNA is TGTGCCAGCAGGCCCCTGGTGGGGCTGTTTTTT. Translation gives CASRPLVGLFF.

This sequence joins TRBV4-2 and TRBJ1-5; maybe TRBD1 (5 bases). The V and J ends lost 1 base and 3 bases respectively, with 10 bases between them. CDR1 is LGHNA, CDR2 YNFKEQ, per germline. This CDR3 has 15 amino acids. Here the CDR3 DNA reads TGTGCCAGCAGCCAAGGGGGGACCAACAATCAGCCCCAGCATTTT. This gives the protein CASSQGGTNNQPQHF.

The sample holds a few counts of this clonotype. The rearrangement uses TRBV7-2 and TRBJ2-5, with 15 bases that match TRBD2. Germline CDR1 reads SGHTA; CDR2 reads FQGNSA. This CDR3 is 14 amino acids long. Trimming removed 7 bases from V and 7 bases from J; junction bases left unmatched: 4. Here the CDR3 reads CASTRTSGGGTQYF. As DNA, the CDR3 is TGTGCCAGCACTCGGACTAGCGGGGGGGGGACCCAGTACTTC.

This clonotype came up a few times. The chain recombines TRBV2 with TRBJ2-1; 7 bases map to TRBD2. CDR1 SNHLY and CDR2 FYNNEI come from the germline V gene. The CDR3 length is 15 residues. After removal of 3 bases from V and 0 bases from J, the junction contained 2 bases not matched to a gene. The DNA of the CDR3 is TGTGCCAGCAGTGATCAGCGGGGCTCCTACAATGAGCAGTTCTTC. Translated, it gives CASSDQRGSYNEQFF. The whole variable domain, filled in from reference TRBV2 and TRBJ2-1, reads EPEVTQTPSHQVTQMGQEVILRCVPISNHLYFYWYRQILGQKVEFLVSFYNNEISEKSEIFDDQFSVERPDGSNFTLKIRSTKLEDSAMYFCASSDQRGSYNEQFFGPGTRLTVL.